The 10 T cell receptor beta chains below come from one sample, sequenced in a study of OX40 agonist ivuxolimab in advanced cancers. TCRdb's copy holds only in-frame clones and misses some; the assay was immunoSEQ multiplex PCR. The sample records fewer than 50,000 clones, about 81% being singletons. The specimen comprised CD4+ or CD8+ T cells sorted from blood, sampled in a trial of the OX40 agonist ivuxolimab. The receptors shown here come from an adult with an advanced solid tumor such as melanoma, head and neck, liver or kidney cancer.

This chain's CDR3 is CASSSGRTGRNTEAFF. The CDR3, as DNA: TGTGCCAGCAGCTCTGGGCGGACAGGAAGGAACACTGAAGCTTTCTTT. The chain combines TRBV7-9 with TRBJ1-1, with 7 bases identical to TRBD1. Germline V CDR1 and CDR2: SEHNR, FQNEAQ (reference sequence). Losses at the gene ends were 4 bases for V and 1 base for J; bases not matched to a gene: 9. The CDR3 contains 16 residues.

The V gene is TRBV9, the J gene TRBJ2-7; D is possibly TRBD2 (7 bases). The CDR3 contains 15 residues. Trimming removed 3 bases from V and 2 bases from J, with 15 bases in between. The germline V gene encodes CDR1 SGDLS and CDR2 YYNGEE. The CDR3 reads CASSDRAGHPYEQYV. The CDR3 region has the DNA TGTGCCAGCAGCGACCGAGCGGGACACCCCTACGAGCAGTACGTC.

The chain uses TRBV19 and TRBJ2-3, with 14 bases matching TRBD2. CDR3 length equals 16 residues. The trim removed 3 bases at V and 6 bases at J, leaving 5 bases unmatched. Germline assignment: CDR1 LNHDA and CDR2 SQIVND (reference sequence). CDR3 coding DNA: TGTGCCAGTAGTATCACGGGACTAGCGGGAGTTGATACGCAGTATTTT. Translated, it gives CASSITGLAGVDTQYF.

This clone was seen a handful of times. The V gene is TRBV5-1, the J gene TRBJ2-7; D remains unclear. The V gene's germline CDR1 is SGHRS and CDR2 YFSETQ. V was trimmed by 2 bases and J by 2 bases, leaving 11 bases between them. The CDR3 sequence is 14 residues long. The CDR3 loop is CASSFSGNTYEQYF. CDR3 nucleotides: TGCGCCAGCAGCTTTAGTGGCAACACCTACGAGCAGTACTTC.

The chain carries TRBV20-1 and TRBJ2-1; D is perhaps TRBD2 (6 bases). The CDR3 loop spans 11 amino acids. V lost 6 bases and J 5 bases, leaving 8 bases between the germline ends. The germline V gene encodes CDR1 DFQATT and CDR2 SNEGSKA (reference sequence). The CDR3 here is CSAPGDNEQFF. DNA of the CDR3: TGCAGTGCCCCGGGGGACAATGAGCAGTTCTTC.

V usage is TRBV18 and J usage is TRBJ2-3; no definite D call. Between the trimmed V and J ends, which lost 0 bases and 0 bases, there was a span of 10 bases. Per the germline V gene, CDR1 is KGHSH and CDR2 is LQKENI. This CDR3 is 16 amino acids long. CDR3 sequence: CASSPPRGRSTDTQYF. Written as DNA, the CDR3 is TGTGCCAGCTCACCACCTCGAGGACGGAGCACAGATACGCAGTATTTT.

The rearrangement joins TRBV5-5 to TRBJ2-7, with unresolved D. Germline V gene lookup returns CDR1 SGHKS and CDR2 YYEKEE (reference sequence). Trimming took off 5 bases at V and 0 bases at J, with 15 bases between the two ends. There are 15 residues in the CDR3. The CDR3 DNA follows: TGTGCCAGCAGTCCTGACGCCCGGTCCTCCTACGAGCAGTACTTC. Amino acids: CASSPDARSSYEQYF.

CDR3 sequence (DNA): TGTGCCAGTGGACCCTACAATGAGCAGTTCTTC. Translation gives CASGPYNEQFF. This chain connects TRBV6-6 to TRBJ2-1, with no clear D. Germline V gives CDR1 MNHNY, CDR2 SVGAGI (reference sequence). V was trimmed by 9 bases and J by 2 bases, leaving 5 bases between them. This CDR3 region has 11 residues.

The J gene is TRBJ1-2, the V gene TRBV5-4, with D uncertain. The CDR3 is made up of 12 amino acids. V was trimmed by 1 base and J by 8 bases, leaving 9 bases between them. Germline V gene lookup returns CDR1 SGHNT and CDR2 YYREEE (reference sequence). The CDR3 spells CASSLRGGGYTF. The CDR3 DNA sequence: TGTGCCAGCAGCTTGCGGGGTGGGGGCTACACCTTC.

J is TRBJ2-1 and V is TRBV9, with TRBD2 identical over 9 bases. Germline values: CDR1 SGDLS, CDR2 YYNGEE. The CDR3 extends over 18 amino acids. V was pared by 1 base and J by 9 bases, with 17 bases of the junction left unmatched. The CDR3 DNA follows: TGTGCCAGCAGCGTACCTTCTGGTCGGGTAGCGGGAGAGGGTGAGCAGTTCTTC. It is translated as CASSVPSGRVAGEGEQFF.